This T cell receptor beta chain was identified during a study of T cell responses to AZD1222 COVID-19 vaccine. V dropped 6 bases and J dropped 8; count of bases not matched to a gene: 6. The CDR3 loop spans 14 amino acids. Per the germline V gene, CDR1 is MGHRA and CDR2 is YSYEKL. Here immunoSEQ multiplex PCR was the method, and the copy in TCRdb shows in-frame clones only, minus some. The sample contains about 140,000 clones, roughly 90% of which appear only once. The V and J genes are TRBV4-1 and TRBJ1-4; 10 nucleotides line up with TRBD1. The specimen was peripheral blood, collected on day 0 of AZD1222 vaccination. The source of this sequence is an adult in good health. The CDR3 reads CASRPGTGDEKLFF. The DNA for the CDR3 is TGCGCCAGCAGGCCCGGGACAGGGGACGAAAAACTGTTTTTT.